A selection of T cell receptor beta chains follows, all from one sample in a study of neurological immune-mediated disorders. Using its own MiXCR run on the 5' RACE reads, TCRdb lists one record per CDR3 protein. The sample lists approximately 90,000 distinct CDR3 sequences, 3.5% occurring once. The sample taken for sequencing was PBMCs. Receptors originate from a woman aged 18-29 years with multiple sclerosis. Each CDR3 is given with its conserved first and last residue. The D gene is left open where the match is weak. Clone size is shown for a subset of rows, as once, few, many or a class of expanded clone.

d_call clone_size j_call v_call cdr3_nt cdr3_aa
TRBD1 many TRBJ2-5 TRBV10-3 TGTGCCACAGAAGGACAGGACCAAGAGACCCAGTACTTC CATEGQDQETQYF
TRBD1 few TRBJ1-1 TRBV5-1 TGCGCCAGCAGGTCCGGGACAGGGTTAGCTGAAGCTTTCTTT CASRSGTGLAEAFF
. many TRBJ1-3 TRBV24-1 TGTGCCACCAGTGGGGGCTCTGGAAACACCATATATTTT CATSGGSGNTIYF
. many TRBJ1-2 TRBV2 TGTGCCAGCAGCCAGGGACCAAACTATGGCTACACCTTC CASSQGPNYGYTF
. many TRBJ2-1 TRBV12-3/TRBV12-4 TGTGCCAGCAGTTTAGGACTCGGGATCGGCAATGAGCAGTTCTTC CASSLGLGIGNEQFF
. many TRBJ1-2 TRBV20-1 TGCAGTGCTAGGCAGGAGGACTATGGCTACACCTTC CSARQEDYGYTF
. many TRBJ1-1 TRBV6-5 TGTGCCAGCAGTTATGGGGCGGGGGTTGGCACTGAAGCTTTCTTT CASSYGAGVGTEAFF
. many TRBJ2-1 TRBV10-3 TGTGCCATCAGTGTGGGTATGTCCTACAATGAGCAGTTCTTC CAISVGMSYNEQFF
. many TRBJ2-7 TRBV27 TGTGCCAGCAGTTTCGGGAAGTCCGAGCAGTACTTC CASSFGKSEQYF
. many TRBJ1-1 TRBV7-9 TGTGCCAGCAGCCTCAGCGACGGAGACCACACTGAAGCTTTCTTT CASSLSDGDHTEAFF
. many TRBJ2-5 TRBV27 TGTGCCAGCAGGAAGAACACCGGGAGTCAAGAGACCCAGTACTTC CASRKNTGSQETQYF
. many TRBJ2-3 TRBV5-1 TGCGCCAGCAGTTTTCAGGGATCTAGCACAGATACGCAGTATTTT CASSFQGSSTDTQYF
TRBD1 many TRBJ2-3 TRBV29-1 TGCAGCGTTGAACAGGGGGCAGATACGCAGTATTTT CSVEQGADTQYF
TRBD1 many TRBJ2-1 TRBV28 TGTGCCAGCAGACTCGGACAGGGGGCGATCTACAATGAGCAGTTCTTC CASRLGQGAIYNEQFF
. many TRBJ2-2 TRBV6-5 TGTGCCAGCAGTGTCGCTTGGAACACCGGGGAGCTGTTTTTT CASSVAWNTGELFF
. many TRBJ1-1 TRBV28 TGTGCCAGCAGTCTGCCCGTCCGATGGAACACTGAAGCTTTCTTT CASSLPVRWNTEAFF
TRBD2 many TRBJ2-3 TRBV20-1 TGCAGTGCTCCTAGCGGGAGGTTGCCCAGGAGCACAGATACGCAGTATTTT CSAPSGRLPRSTDTQYF
TRBD1 many TRBJ2-7 TRBV6-5 TGTGCCAGCAGCAAAAGGGACAGGAAATACGAGCAGTACTTC CASSKRDRKYEQYF
TRBD1 many TRBJ2-7 TRBV5-1 TGCGCCAGCAGCTTTGGGACAGGGGACCGATACGAGCAGTACTTC CASSFGTGDRYEQYF
. many TRBJ2-1 TRBV5-1 TGCGCCAGCAGCCCGTTAGCCTTGGGTCCCTACAATGAGCAGTTCTTC CASSPLALGPYNEQFF
TRBD1 many TRBJ1-1 TRBV20-1 TGCAGTGCTTTTCCAGGGGGAAACACTGAAGCTTTCTTT CSAFPGGNTEAFF
. many TRBJ2-7 TRBV7-9 TGTGCCAGCAGCTTAGCCCTAGGACAGCTCGAGCAGTACTTC CASSLALGQLEQYF
. many TRBJ1-1 TRBV6-5 TGTGCCAGCAAAAGGGGAAATACTGAAGCTTTCTTT CASKRGNTEAFF
. many TRBJ2-2 TRBV5-1 TGCGCCAGCAGATTCACGGAGAACACCGGGGAGCTGTTTTTT CASRFTENTGELFF
. . TRBJ1-6 TRBV20-1 TGCAGTGGTAGAGACGTCACCCTCCACTTT CSGRDVTLHF
TRBD2 many TRBJ2-3 TRBV28 TGTGCCAGCAGTACCATAGCGGGAGGGACCACAGATACGCAGTATTTT CASSTIAGGTTDTQYF
TRBD2 many TRBJ2-3 TRBV7-2 TGTGCCAGCAGCTTAGCTATCCCCCTAGCGGGGGGATCAGATACGCAGTATTTT CASSLAIPLAGGSDTQYF
TRBD1 many TRBJ1-2 TRBV6-5 TGTGCCAGCAGCAGGGACAGGGAAAACTATGGCTACACCTTC CASSRDRENYGYTF
TRBD2 . TRBJ2-1 TRBV20-1 TGCAGTGCTAGAGATCAGGGGACTAGCGGGCGGTACTACAATGAGCAGTTCTTC CSARDQGTSGRYYNEQFF
TRBD1 many TRBJ1-2 TRBV12-3/TRBV12-4 TGTGCCAGCACCAAAAAACGACAGGGGACGAGCTATGGCTACACCTTC CASTKKRQGTSYGYTF
. many TRBJ1-3 TRBV6-1 TGTGCCAGCAGTGAAGGGACCTTTGGAAACACCATATATTTT CASSEGTFGNTIYF
. . TRBJ2-7 TRBV7-2 TGTGCCAGCAGCTTATCCCAGTCCCCCTACGAGCAGTACTTC CASSLSQSPYEQYF
. many TRBJ2-1 TRBV20-1 TGCAGTGCCGGCAGGGGCTGGCCCTACAATGAGCAGTTCTTC CSAGRGWPYNEQFF
TRBD1 many TRBJ1-4 TRBV12-3/TRBV12-4 TGTGCCAGCAGCCCCGGACAGGGGTTGGTTGAAAAACTGTTTTTT CASSPGQGLVEKLFF
. . TRBJ1-1 TRBV5-1 TGCGCCAGCAGCTCCGGACCGGAGGGGACTGAAGCTTTCTTT CASSSGPEGTEAFF
. many TRBJ2-5 TRBV4-3 TGCGCCAGCAGCCAACGTACAGGGAGACAGACCCAGTACTTC CASSQRTGRQTQYF
. many TRBJ2-1 TRBV20-1 TGCAGTGCTTGGGACCGATTCTACAATGAGCAGTTCTTC CSAWDRFYNEQFF
. many TRBJ2-1 TRBV10-3 TGTGCCATCAGTGATGGGGGGGCAAAGAACAATGAGCAGTTCTTC CAISDGGAKNNEQFF
TRBD1 many TRBJ2-3 TRBV20-1 TGCAGTGCGTCCGGGACAGGGCTAGAGGCAGATACGCAGTATTTT CSASGTGLEADTQYF
TRBD1 many TRBJ1-4 TRBV12-3/TRBV12-4 TGTGCCAGCAGTTTATGGCAGGGGGGATCTGAAAAACTGTTTTTT CASSLWQGGSEKLFF
TRBD1 many TRBJ2-6 TRBV2 TGTGCCAGCAGTGAACTTGGACAGGGGCGGGGGGCCAACGTCCTGACTTTC CASSELGQGRGANVLTF
TRBD2 many TRBJ2-5 TRBV20-1 TGCAGTGCTAGATCTCTGAGGGAGGGGTGGCAAGAGACCCAGTACTTC CSARSLREGWQETQYF
TRBD1 . TRBJ1-2 TRBV10-3 TGTGCCATCAGGCCTCCCGGGACAGGGGAAGATGGCTACACCTTC CAIRPPGTGEDGYTF
TRBD2 many TRBJ2-1 TRBV4-1 TGCGCCAGCAGCCATGATACTAGCGGGGGATACAATGAGCAGTTCTTC CASSHDTSGGYNEQFF
. many TRBJ1-2 TRBV5-1 TGCGCCAGCAGCTTGAACGGTGCGGGCTATGGCTACACCTTC CASSLNGAGYGYTF
. many TRBJ1-5 TRBV3-1 TGTGCCAGCAGCCAAGGAGGGGGGGCTATGAATCAGCCCCAGCATTTT CASSQGGGAMNQPQHF
. many TRBJ2-7 TRBV5-1 TGCGCCAGCAGCGGCCCGCGAAGGACCGGGTGGACGGATTCCTACGAGCAGTACTTC CASSGPRRTGWTDSYEQYF
. many TRBJ2-1 TRBV3-1 TGTGCCAGCAGCCAACGGGGCGGTTCAAATGAGCAGTTCTTC CASSQRGGSNEQFF
TRBD1 many TRBJ1-4 TRBV3-1 TGTGCCAGCAGAGCAGACAGGGCTAATGAAAAACTGTTTTTT CASRADRANEKLFF
TRBD2 many TRBJ2-4 TRBV5-1 TGCGCCAGCAGTCTCTATCTAGCGGGAGGGAACATTCAGTACTTC CASSLYLAGGNIQYF
TRBD2 many TRBJ2-4 TRBV2 TGTGCCAGCAGACTAGCGGGAGGGTTGGCCAAAAACATTCAGTACTTC CASRLAGGLAKNIQYF
. many TRBJ1-3 TRBV7-2 TGTGCCAGCAGCTTAGATGGGACAAGCTCTGGAAACACCATATATTTT CASSLDGTSSGNTIYF
. many TRBJ2-3 TRBV12-3/TRBV12-4 TGTGCCAGCAGCACCTACCGTTTTTTCGGAGATACGCAGTATTTT CASSTYRFFGDTQYF
TRBD1 many TRBJ2-5 TRBV24-1 TGTGCCACCAGTGCAAGAGGGACAGCTCCGTGGGAGACCCAGTACTTC CATSARGTAPWETQYF